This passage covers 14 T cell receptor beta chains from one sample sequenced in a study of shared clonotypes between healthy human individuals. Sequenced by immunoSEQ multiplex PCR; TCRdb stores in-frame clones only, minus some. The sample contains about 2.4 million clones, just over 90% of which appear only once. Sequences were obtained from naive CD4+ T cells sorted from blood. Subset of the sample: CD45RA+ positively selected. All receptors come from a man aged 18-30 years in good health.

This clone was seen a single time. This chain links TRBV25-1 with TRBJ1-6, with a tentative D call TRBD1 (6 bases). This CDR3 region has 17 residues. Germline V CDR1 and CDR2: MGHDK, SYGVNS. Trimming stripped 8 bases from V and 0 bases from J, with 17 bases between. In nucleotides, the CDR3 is TGTGCCAGCCAGAGGCAACAGGGTGACTCCTATAATTCACCCCTCCACTTT. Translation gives CASQRQQGDSYNSPLHF. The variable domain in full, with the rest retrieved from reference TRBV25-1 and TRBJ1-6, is EADIYQTPRYLVIGTGKKITLECSQTMGHDKMYWYQQDPGMELHLIHYSYGVNSTEKGDLSSESTVSRIRTEHFPLTLESARPSHTSQYLCASQRQQGDSYNSPLHFGNGTRLTVT.

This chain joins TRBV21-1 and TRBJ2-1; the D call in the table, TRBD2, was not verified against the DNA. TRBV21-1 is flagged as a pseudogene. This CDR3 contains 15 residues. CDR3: CASSRFGIASNEQFF. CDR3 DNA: TGTGCCAGCAGTAGGTTCGGGATCGCTAGCAATGAGCAGTTCTTC.

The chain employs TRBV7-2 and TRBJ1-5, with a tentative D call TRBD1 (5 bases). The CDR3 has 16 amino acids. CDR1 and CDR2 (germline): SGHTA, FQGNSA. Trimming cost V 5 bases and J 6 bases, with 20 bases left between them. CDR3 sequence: CASSPEAQGAGQPQHF. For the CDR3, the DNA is TGTGCCAGCAGCCCCGAAGCCCAGGGAGCGGGTCAGCCCCAGCATTTT.

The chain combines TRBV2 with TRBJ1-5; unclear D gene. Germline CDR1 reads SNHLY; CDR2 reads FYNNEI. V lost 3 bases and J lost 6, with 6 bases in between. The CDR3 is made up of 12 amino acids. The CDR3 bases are TGTGCCAGCAGTGAGGTGGTTCAGCCCCAGCATTTT. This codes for CASSEVVQPQHF.

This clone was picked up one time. Here the CDR3 reads CASSSGTPSYEQYF. In DNA form, the CDR3 reads TGTGCCAGCAGTTCCGGGACTCCCTCCTACGAGCAGTACTTC. The chain couples TRBV2 to TRBJ2-7; a weak D match, TRBD2 (6 bases). V shed 5 bases and J shed 0 bases, with 11 bases lying between them. Germline CDR1 reads SNHLY; CDR2 reads FYNNEI. This CDR3 has 14 amino acids.

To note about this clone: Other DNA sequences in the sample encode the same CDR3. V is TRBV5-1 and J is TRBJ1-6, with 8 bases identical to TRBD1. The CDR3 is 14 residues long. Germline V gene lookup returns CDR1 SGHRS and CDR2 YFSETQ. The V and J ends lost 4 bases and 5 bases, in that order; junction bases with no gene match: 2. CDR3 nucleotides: TGCGCCAGCAGCCCGGGACAGGATAATTCACCCCTCCACTTT. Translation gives CASSPGQDNSPLHF.

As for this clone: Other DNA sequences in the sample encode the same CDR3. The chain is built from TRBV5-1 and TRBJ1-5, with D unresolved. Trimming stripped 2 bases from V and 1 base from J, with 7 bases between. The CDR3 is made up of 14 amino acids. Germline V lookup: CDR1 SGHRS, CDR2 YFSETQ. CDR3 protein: CASSLSPSNQPQHF. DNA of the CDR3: TGCGCCAGCAGCTTATCACCGAGCAATCAGCCCCAGCATTTT.

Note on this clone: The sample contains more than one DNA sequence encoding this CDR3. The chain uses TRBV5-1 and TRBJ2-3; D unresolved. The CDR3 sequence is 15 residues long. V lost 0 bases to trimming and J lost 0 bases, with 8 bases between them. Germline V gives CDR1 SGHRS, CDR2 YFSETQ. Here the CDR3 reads CASSLEAPSTDTQYF. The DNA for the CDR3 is TGCGCCAGCAGCTTGGAGGCGCCCAGCACAGATACGCAGTATTTT.

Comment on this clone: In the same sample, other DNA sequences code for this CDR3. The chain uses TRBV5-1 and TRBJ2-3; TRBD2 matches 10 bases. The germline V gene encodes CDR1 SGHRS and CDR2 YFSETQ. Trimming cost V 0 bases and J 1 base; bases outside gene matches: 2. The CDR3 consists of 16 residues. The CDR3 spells CASSLGAGGGTDTQYF. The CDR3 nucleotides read TGCGCCAGCAGCTTGGGAGCGGGAGGGGGCACAGATACGCAGTATTTT.

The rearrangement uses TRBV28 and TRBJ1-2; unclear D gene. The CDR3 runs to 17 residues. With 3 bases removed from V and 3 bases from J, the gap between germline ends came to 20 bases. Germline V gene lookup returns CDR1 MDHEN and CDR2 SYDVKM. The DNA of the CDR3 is TGTGCCAGCAGTTTGCCCCTTGGTTCGGGGTCTGACTATGGCTACACCTTC. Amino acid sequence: CASSLPLGSGSDYGYTF.

CDR3 in amino acids: CSVSDRAEGYTF. The CDR3 coding sequence is TGCAGCGTCTCGGACAGGGCAGAGGGCTACACCTTC. The chain joins TRBV29-1 to TRBJ1-2; TRBD1 matches 8 bases. J was trimmed by 8 bases and V by 6 bases; bases with no gene match: 8. Germline V gene lookup returns CDR1 SQVTM and CDR2 ANQGSEA. CDR3 length equals 12 residues.

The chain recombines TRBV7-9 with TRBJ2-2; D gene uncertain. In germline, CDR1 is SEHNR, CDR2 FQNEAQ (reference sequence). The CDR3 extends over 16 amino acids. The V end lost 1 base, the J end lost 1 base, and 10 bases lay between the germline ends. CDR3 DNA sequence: TGTGCCAGCAGCTTAGGACACTTCGGGAACACCGGGGAGCTGTTTTTT. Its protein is CASSLGHFGNTGELFF.

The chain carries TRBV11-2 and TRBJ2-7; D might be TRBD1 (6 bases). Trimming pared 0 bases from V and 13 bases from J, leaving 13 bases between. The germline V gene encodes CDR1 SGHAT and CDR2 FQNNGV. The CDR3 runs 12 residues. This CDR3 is CASSLDRSGEYF. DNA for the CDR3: TGTGCCAGCAGCTTAGATAGGTCAGGGGAATACTTC.

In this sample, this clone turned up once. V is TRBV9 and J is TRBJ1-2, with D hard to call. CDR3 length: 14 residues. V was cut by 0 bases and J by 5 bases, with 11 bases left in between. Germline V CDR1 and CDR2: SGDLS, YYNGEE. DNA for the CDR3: TGTGCCAGCAGCGTAGGCTGGACGCTATATGGCTACACCTTC. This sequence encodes CASSVGWTLYGYTF.